This T cell receptor (beta chain) appears in the sequencing data of a study of T-cell reconstitution after alpha-beta-depleted transplantation in children. This clonotype was observed many times. The antigen remains unidentified. Whole-study findings and limits: Surviving recipient cells, namely T cells and thymic progenitors, were the source of high day-60 TCRbeta diversity in some patients. The authors attributed T-cell counts and diversity one year after transplant mostly to newly produced T cells.

Trimming removed 3 bases at V and 1 base at J, with 12 bases between. The length of the CDR3 is 15 residues. Germline V gene lookup returns CDR1 SEHNR and CDR2 FQNEAQ (reference sequence). Unique molecular identifiers were incorporated into the prepared TCRbeta library. TCRdb re-called the PCR reads through MiXCR, storing one row per CDR3 protein. This sample yields about 460,000 distinct CDR3 sequences, of which 10% to 13% are seen a single time; 2% to 2.5% belongs to the top ten. The sample in question was PBMCs, obtained before TCRalphabeta/CD19-depleted stem cell transplant. The rearrangement uses TRBV7-9 and TRBJ2-5; D is undetermined. This receptor was taken from a child aged 2 to 10 with inherited bone marrow failure, due to receive a stem cell transplant. The CDR3 region is CASSFSGRIQETQYF. The CDR3 region has the DNA TGTGCCAGCAGCTTTTCCGGACGGATCCAAGAGACCCAGTACTTC.